The entry that follows covers one T cell receptor (beta chain) sequence. Methods used by the authors: For nucleated cells, counts were estimated from reference gene primer amplification. Sequencing used immunoSEQ multiplex PCR; TCRdb keeps in-frame clones, though not all of them. V and J calls plus clone size are reproduced from that table; the DNA served to infer D and trimming. The data show 120,000 or so clones, 60% to 85% seen once. The CDR3 spans 13 residues. The V segment lost 3 bases and the J segment 7 bases; nucleotides outside the gene matches: 5. Germline assignment: CDR1 SGHTA and CDR2 FQGNSA. The data were taken from a study of blood T cell repertoires in COVID-19. Study-wide background: Acute and convalescent COVID-19 specimens originated in the United States, Italy and Spain. From T cells, B-cell-depleted T cells, or PBMCs came the material, which was cDNA or gDNA.

This chain joins TRBV7-2 and TRBJ1-2, with TRBD1 matching 7 bases. This receptor was obtained from a man between 65 and 85 years old with acute or convalescent COVID-19. The sample comprised peripheral blood. The DNA of the CDR3 is TGTGCCAGCAGCTTGACAGGGTCGACTGGCTACACCTTC. It yields the protein CASSLTGSTGYTF.